Sequencing of this T cell receptor (beta chain) was carried out in a study of CD8 T cells in Susac syndrome. Trimming took 5 bases from V and 0 from J, leaving 14 bases between them. The CDR3 has 15 residues. Germline-derived CDR1 and CDR2 are SEHNR and FQNEAQ (reference sequence). An input of 0.5 to 1 ug of RNA was subjected to reverse transcription using random hexamers. Across 54 Vbeta and 13 Jbeta, TCR beta CDR3 was amplified with immunoSEQ multiplex PCR. MiXCR, applied by TCRdb to the immunoSEQ multiplex PCR reads, yields one record per CDR3 protein. Among roughly 80,000 distinct CDR3 sequences listed, approximately 94% were seen once.

The genes are TRBV7-9 and TRBJ2-7, with D maybe TRBD1 (5 bases). The clonotype was recovered from a human donor in good health. The sample taken for sequencing was CD8+ T cells from PBMCs. The CDR3 reads CASSPQPGYSYEQYF. DNA of the CDR3: TGTGCCAGCAGCCCCCAGCCAGGGTACTCCTACGAGCAGTACTTC.